This is a list of T cell receptor beta chains from one sample in a study of response to subunit inactivated influenza vaccine. TCRdb fed the RT-PCR reads into MiXCR, producing one record per CDR3 protein. The sample lists about 520,000 distinct CDR3 sequences; about 25% were seen once. The sample here was CD4+ T cells sorted from PBMCs, taken 4 to 6 days after vaccination. All receptors derive from a man aged 50 or older who received an inactivated influenza vaccine. Each CDR3 is given with its conserved first and last residue. D genes are given only for firm matches. Not all rows give a size; the values are once, few, many and, for expanded clones, a class.

J gene | clone size | D gene | V gene | CDR3 protein | CDR3 DNA
TRBJ1-4 | few | - | TRBV11-1 | CASSSRGPGEKLFF | TGTGCCAGCAGCTCCAGGGGTCCGGGAGAAAAACTGTTTTTT
TRBJ2-2 | few | - | TRBV20-1 | CSASTGNTGELFF | TGCAGTGCTTCGACAGGGAACACCGGGGAGCTGTTTTTT
TRBJ1-4 | - | - | TRBV15 | CATTQGARDRQRIF | TGTGCCACCACCCAGGGAGCAAGGGACCGGCAAAGGATTTTT
TRBJ2-5 | - | - | TRBV5-1 | CASSRTGSISRETQYF | TGCGCCAGCAGCCGTACGGGGAGTATTTCACGGGAGACCCAGTACTTC
TRBJ2-1 | once | - | TRBV7-2 | CASRVDFAVMGEQFF | TGTGCCAGCAGGGTTGACTTTGCGGTAATGGGTGAGCAGTTCTTC
TRBJ2-5 | few | TRBD2 | TRBV5-1 | CASSGYGRGKETQYF | TGCGCCAGCAGCGGATACGGGAGGGGCAAGGAGACCCAGTACTTC
TRBJ2-7 | - | - | TRBV7-2 | CASSLARLAYEQYF | TGTGCCAGCAGCTTAGCGCGCCTGGCCTACGAGCAGTACTTC
TRBJ1-2 | - | - | TRBV2 | CASTTASLYYGYTF | TGTGCCAGCACGACAGCGAGCCTATACTATGGCTACACCTTC
TRBJ2-5 | many | - | TRBV24-1 | CATSDRTAAQYF | TGTGCCACCAGTGATCGTACGGCGGCCCAGTACTTC
TRBJ2-1 | few | TRBD2 | TRBV20-1 | CSARPAGGNEQFF | TGCAGTGCTAGGCCGGCGGGGGGCAATGAGCAGTTCTTC
TRBJ1-1 | - | TRBD1 | TRBV20-1 | CSARVLPLDRGTEAFF | TGCAGTGCTAGAGTTCTTCCGTTGGACAGGGGCACTGAAGCTTTCTTT
TRBJ2-1 | - | - | TRBV12-3/TRBV12-4 | CASSRGFLGEQFF | TGTGCCAGCAGCCGGGGGTTTCTCGGAGAGCAGTTCTTC
TRBJ1-1 | few | - | TRBV20-1 | CSAREGQRIEAFF | TGCAGTGCTAGAGAAGGCCAGCGAATTGAAGCTTTCTTT
TRBJ2-5 | - | - | TRBV5-1 | CASSLSSLQETQYF | TGCGCCAGCAGCCTTTCCAGCCTCCAAGAGACCCAGTACTTC
TRBJ1-6 | few | - | TRBV6-1 | CASSPPGRVNSPLHF | TGTGCCAGCAGCCCCCCGGGGAGGGTTAATTCACCCCTCCACTTT
TRBJ2-3 | - | - | TRBV4-2 | CASSPLAGVGTDTQYF | TGTGCCAGCAGCCCGCTCGCAGGGGTAGGTACAGATACGCAGTATTTT
TRBJ2-1 | - | - | TRBV11-2 | CASSLDRGRYNEQFF | TGTGCCAGCAGCTTAGATCGAGGGAGGTACAATGAGCAGTTCTTC
TRBJ2-5 | few | - | TRBV20-1 | CSARGPQETQYF | TGCAGTGCTCGAGGCCCCCAAGAGACCCAGTACTTC
TRBJ1-2 | - | - | TRBV5-1 | CASSSAGQFNYGYTF | TGCGCCAGCAGCTCAGCCGGACAGTTCAACTATGGCTACACCTTC
TRBJ2-1 | - | TRBD2 | TRBV12-3/TRBV12-4 | CASSFTGGPQNEQFF | TGTGCCAGCAGTTTCACGGGAGGGCCTCAAAATGAGCAGTTCTTC
TRBJ2-7 | few | - | TRBV7-7 | CASSLGVLRDKAYEQYF | TGTGCTAGCAGCTTAGGGGTTTTAAGGGACAAAGCCTACGAGCAGTACTTC
TRBJ1-2 | few | TRBD1 | TRBV27 | CASSDRGRIDGYTF | TGTGCCAGCAGTGACAGGGGGCGCATTGATGGCTACACCTTC
TRBJ1-6 | - | - | TRBV7-8 | CASSLGRRKGGNSPLHF | TGTGCCAGCAGCTTAGGTCGACGCAAGGGGGGCAATTCACCCCTCCACTTT
TRBJ1-1 | - | - | TRBV20-1 | CSATLPQGNTEAFF | TGCAGTGCCACTCTCCCACAGGGGAACACTGAAGCTTTCTTT
TRBJ2-1 | - | TRBD2 | TRBV11-2 | CASSTPGTSGQEFF | TGTGCCAGCAGCACCCCCGGGACTAGCGGCCAGGAGTTCTTC
TRBJ2-1 | - | TRBD2 | TRBV6-1 | CASRGTSGSGEQFF | TGTGCCAGCAGAGGGACTAGCGGATCGGGTGAGCAGTTCTTC
TRBJ2-7 | - | TRBD2 | TRBV27 | CASKLTAGNYEQYF | TGTGCCAGCAAATTAACAGCGGGGAACTACGAGCAGTACTTC